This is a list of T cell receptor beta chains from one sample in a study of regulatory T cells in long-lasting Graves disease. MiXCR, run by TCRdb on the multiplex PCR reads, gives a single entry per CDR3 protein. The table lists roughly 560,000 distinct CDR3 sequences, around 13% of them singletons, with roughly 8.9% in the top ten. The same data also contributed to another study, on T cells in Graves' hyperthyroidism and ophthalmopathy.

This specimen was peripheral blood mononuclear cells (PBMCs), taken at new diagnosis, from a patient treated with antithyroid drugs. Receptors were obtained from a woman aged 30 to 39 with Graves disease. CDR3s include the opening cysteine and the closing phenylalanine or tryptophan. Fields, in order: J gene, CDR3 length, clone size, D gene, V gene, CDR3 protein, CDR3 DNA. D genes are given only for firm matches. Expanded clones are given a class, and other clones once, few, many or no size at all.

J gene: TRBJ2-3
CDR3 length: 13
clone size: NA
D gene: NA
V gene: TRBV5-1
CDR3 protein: CASSLAAGDTQYF
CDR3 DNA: TGCGCCAGCAGCTTGGCGGCTGGCGATACGCAGTATTTT

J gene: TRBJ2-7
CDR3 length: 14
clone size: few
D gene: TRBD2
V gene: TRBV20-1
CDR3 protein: CSAREFSGIYEQYF
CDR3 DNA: TGCAGTGCTAGGGAATTTAGCGGGATCTACGAGCAGTACTTC

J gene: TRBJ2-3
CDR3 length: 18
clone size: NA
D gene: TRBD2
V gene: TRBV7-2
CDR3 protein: CASSPGTSGRGTTDTQYF
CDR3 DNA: TGTGCCAGCAGCCCCGGGACTAGCGGGAGGGGTACGACAGATACGCAGTATTTT

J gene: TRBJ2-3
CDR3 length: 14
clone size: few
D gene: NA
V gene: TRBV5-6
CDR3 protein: CASSGGFSADTQYF
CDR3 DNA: TGTGCCAGCAGCGGAGGGTTCTCGGCAGATACGCAGTATTTT

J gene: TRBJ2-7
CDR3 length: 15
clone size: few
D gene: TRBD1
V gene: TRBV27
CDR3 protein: CASSPSGQGSHEQYF
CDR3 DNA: TGTGCCAGCAGCCCCTCGGGACAGGGTAGTCACGAGCAGTACTTC

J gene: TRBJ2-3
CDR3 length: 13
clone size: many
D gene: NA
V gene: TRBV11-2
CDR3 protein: CASSPSEADTQYF
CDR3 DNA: TGTGCCAGCAGCCCTAGCGAGGCAGATACGCAGTATTTT

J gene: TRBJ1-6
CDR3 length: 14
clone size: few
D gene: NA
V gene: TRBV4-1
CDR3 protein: CASSQVGRNSPLHF
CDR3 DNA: TGCGCCAGCAGCCAAGTAGGACGGAATTCACCCCTCCACTTT

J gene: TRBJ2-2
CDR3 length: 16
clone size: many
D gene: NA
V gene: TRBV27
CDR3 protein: CASSLNLVSGTGELFF
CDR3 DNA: TGTGCCAGTTCCCTTAACCTTGTGAGTGGAACCGGGGAGCTGTTTTTT

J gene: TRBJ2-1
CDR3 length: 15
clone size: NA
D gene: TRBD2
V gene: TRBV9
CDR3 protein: CASSWSGVSYNEQFF
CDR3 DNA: TGTGCCAGCAGCTGGAGCGGGGTATCCTACAATGAGCAGTTCTTC

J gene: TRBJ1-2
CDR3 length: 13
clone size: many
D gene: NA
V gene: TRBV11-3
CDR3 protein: CASGKESRDGYTF
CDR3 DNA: TGTGCCAGCGGTAAGGAAAGTAGAGATGGCTACACCTTC

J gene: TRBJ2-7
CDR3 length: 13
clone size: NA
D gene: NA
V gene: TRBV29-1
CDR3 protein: CSVCGGPHYEQYF
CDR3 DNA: TGCAGCGTTTGTGGAGGGCCCCACTACGAGCAGTACTTC

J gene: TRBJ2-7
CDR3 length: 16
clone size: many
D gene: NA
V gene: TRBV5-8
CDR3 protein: CASSLKNFPVSYEQYF
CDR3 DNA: TGTGCCAGCAGCTTGAAGAACTTCCCGGTCTCCTACGAGCAGTACTTC

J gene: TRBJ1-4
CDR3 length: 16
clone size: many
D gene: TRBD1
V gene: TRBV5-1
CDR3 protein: CASSLWTGPQVEKLFF
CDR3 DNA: TGCGCCAGCAGCTTGTGGACAGGGCCACAGGTGGAAAAACTGTTTTTT

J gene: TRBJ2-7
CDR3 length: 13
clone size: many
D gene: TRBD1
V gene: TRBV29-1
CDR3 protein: CSGWDRGSYEQYF
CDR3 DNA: TGCAGCGGCTGGGACAGGGGATCCTACGAGCAGTACTTC

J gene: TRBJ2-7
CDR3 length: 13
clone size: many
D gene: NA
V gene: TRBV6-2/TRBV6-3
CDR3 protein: CASSSSNSYEQYF
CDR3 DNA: TGTGCCAGCAGTTCGAGCAACTCCTACGAGCAGTACTTC

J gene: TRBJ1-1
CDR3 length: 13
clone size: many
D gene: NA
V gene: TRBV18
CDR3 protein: CASSPLRDTEAFF
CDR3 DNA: TGTGCCAGCTCACCATTACGGGACACTGAAGCTTTCTTT

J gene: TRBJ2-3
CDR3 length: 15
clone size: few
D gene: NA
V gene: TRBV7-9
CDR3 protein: CASSGRPLLGDTQYF
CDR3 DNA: TGTGCCAGCAGCGGCAGACCACTTCTGGGAGATACGCAGTATTTT

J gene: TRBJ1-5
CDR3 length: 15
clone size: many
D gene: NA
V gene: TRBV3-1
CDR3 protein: CASSQGSGSDQPQHF
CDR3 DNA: TGTGCCAGCAGCCAAGGATCGGGGTCGGATCAGCCCCAGCATTTT

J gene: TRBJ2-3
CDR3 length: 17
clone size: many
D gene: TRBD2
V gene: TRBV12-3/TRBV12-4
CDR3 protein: CASITAGLAGVGDTQYF
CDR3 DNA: TGTGCCAGCATTACGGCGGGACTAGCGGGAGTTGGGGATACGCAGTATTTT

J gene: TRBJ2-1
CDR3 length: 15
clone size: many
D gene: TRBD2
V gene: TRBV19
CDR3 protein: CASSRSGRDGDEQFF
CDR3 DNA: TGTGCCAGTAGTCGTAGCGGGAGGGATGGCGATGAGCAGTTCTTC

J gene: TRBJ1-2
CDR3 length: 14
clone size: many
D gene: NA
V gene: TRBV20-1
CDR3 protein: CSAREGTRGYGYTF
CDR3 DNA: TGCAGTGCTAGAGAGGGGACGCGGGGCTATGGCTACACCTTC

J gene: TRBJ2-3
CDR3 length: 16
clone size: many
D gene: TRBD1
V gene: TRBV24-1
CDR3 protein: CATSDIGTGLADTQYF
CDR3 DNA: TGTGCCACCAGTGATATAGGGACAGGGTTGGCAGATACGCAGTATTTT

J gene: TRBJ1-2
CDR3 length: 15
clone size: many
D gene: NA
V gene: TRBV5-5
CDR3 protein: CASSLRNRNPYGYTF
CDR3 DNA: TGTGCCAGCAGCTTGCGGAACAGGAATCCTTATGGCTACACCTTC

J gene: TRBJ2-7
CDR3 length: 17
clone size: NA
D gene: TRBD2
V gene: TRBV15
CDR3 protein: CATSERALGPGGDEQYF
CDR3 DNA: TGTGCCACCAGCGAGCGCGCTTTAGGCCCCGGGGGGGACGAGCAGTACTTC

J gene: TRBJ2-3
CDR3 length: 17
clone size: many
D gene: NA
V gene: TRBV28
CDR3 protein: CASRVPGSAPSTDTQYF
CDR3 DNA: TGTGCCAGCAGAGTCCCCGGTTCGGCTCCTAGCACAGATACGCAGTATTTT

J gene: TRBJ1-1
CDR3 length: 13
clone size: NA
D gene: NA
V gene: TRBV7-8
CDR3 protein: CASSWQGVTEAFF
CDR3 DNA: TGTGCCAGCAGCTGGCAGGGAGTCACTGAAGCTTTCTTT

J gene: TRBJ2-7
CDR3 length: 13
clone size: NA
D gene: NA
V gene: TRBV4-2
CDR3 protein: CASSQASLASLYF
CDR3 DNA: TGTGCCAGCAGCCAAGCCAGCCTAGCGAGCTTGTACTTC

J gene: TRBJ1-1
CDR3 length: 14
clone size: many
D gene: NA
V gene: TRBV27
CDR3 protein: CASSHSLPGAEAFF
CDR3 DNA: TGTGCCAGCAGCCACTCGCTCCCAGGGGCGGAAGCTTTCTTT

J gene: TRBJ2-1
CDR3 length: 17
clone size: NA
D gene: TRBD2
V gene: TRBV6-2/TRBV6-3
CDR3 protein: CASSYSGRLAGDDEQFF
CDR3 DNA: TGTGCCAGCAGTTACTCGGGAAGACTAGCGGGAGACGATGAGCAGTTCTTC

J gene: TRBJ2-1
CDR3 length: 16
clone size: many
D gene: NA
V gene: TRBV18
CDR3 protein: CASSPPGTNTYNEQFF
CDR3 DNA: TGTGCCAGCTCCCCTCCGGGGACAAACACCTACAATGAGCAGTTCTTC

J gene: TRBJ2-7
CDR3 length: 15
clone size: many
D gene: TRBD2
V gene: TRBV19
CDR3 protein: CASSIIAGAKGEQYF
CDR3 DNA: TGTGCCAGTAGTATCATAGCGGGAGCGAAGGGCGAGCAGTACTTC

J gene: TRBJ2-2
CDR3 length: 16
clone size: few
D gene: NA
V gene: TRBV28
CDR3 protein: CASRPLETANTGELFF
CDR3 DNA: TGTGCCAGCAGACCCTTGGAGACAGCCAACACCGGGGAGCTGTTTTTT

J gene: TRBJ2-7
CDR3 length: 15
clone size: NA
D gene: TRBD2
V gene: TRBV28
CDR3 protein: CASSPRLAGGPEQYF
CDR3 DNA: TGTGCCAGCAGTCCCAGACTAGCGGGAGGCCCCGAGCAGTACTTC

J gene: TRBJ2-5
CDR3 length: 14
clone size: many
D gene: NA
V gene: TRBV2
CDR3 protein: CASVGPTGRETQYF
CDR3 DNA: TGTGCCAGCGTAGGACCGACCGGCCGGGAGACCCAGTACTTC

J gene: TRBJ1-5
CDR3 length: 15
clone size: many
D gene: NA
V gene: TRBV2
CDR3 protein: CASIWDRGPYQPQHF
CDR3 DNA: TGTGCCAGCATATGGGATAGGGGTCCGTATCAGCCCCAGCATTTT

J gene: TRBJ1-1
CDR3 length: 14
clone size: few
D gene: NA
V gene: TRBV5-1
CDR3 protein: CASSAQGWGTEAFF
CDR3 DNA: TGCGCCAGCAGCGCCCAGGGATGGGGGACTGAAGCTTTCTTT

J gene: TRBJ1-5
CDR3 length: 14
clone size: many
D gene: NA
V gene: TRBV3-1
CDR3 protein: CASSQGLVGQPQHF
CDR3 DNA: TGTGCCAGCAGCCAAGGGTTAGTGGGTCAGCCCCAGCATTTT

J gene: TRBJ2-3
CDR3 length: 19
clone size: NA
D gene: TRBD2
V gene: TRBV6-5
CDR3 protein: CASSFSPGTSGSWTDTQYF
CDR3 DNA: TGTGCCAGCAGTTTCTCACCGGGGACTAGCGGGAGTTGGACAGATACGCAGTATTTT

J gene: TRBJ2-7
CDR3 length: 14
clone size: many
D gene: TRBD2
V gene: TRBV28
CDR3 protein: CASSTRLATDEQYF
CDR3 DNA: TGTGCCAGCAGTACGAGACTAGCTACAGACGAGCAGTACTTC